Below are 27 T cell receptor beta chains sequenced from a single sample in a study of early T cells in non-severe SARS-CoV-2 infection (dated by TCRdb to the early 2020s). The library came from 5' RACE. Sequencing was carried out with a NextSeq 500. TCRdb reran the public reads through fastp at Q25 and MiXCR, keeping productive beta chains. CDR3 protein duplicates are merged, each entry listing the most common genes and DNA. Here the sample has some 46,000 distinct CDR3 sequences; 6.1% occur a single time. Around 12% of the sample is in the top ten clones. The sequencing sample was made of whole blood. The receptor source for this set is an adult who was a healthcare worker with PCR-confirmed SARS-CoV-2 infection or an uninfected control (not recorded which).

This clonotype has at least ten counts. The V and J genes are TRBV20-1 and TRBJ2-1; D call uncertain. Germline CDR1 DFQATT, CDR2 SNEGSKA (reference sequence). V was clipped by 3 bases and J by 2 bases, with 5 bases between them. CDR3 length: 12 amino acids. CDR3 in amino acids: CSARDPYNEQFF. The CDR3 DNA sequence: TGCAGTGCTAGGGACCCCTACAATGAGCAGTTCTTC.

This clonotype was seen repeatedly, ten times or more. The chain employs TRBV10-3 and TRBJ1-4, with unresolved D. The germline V gene encodes CDR1 ENHRY and CDR2 SYGVKD. Trimming removed 10 bases from V and 3 bases from J, with 15 bases in between. The CDR3 covers 14 residues. Written as DNA, the CDR3 is TGTGCCACTACTCCCTCCGGATCTAATGAAAAACTGTTTTTT. It specifies CATTPSGSNEKLFF.

The chain has TRBV4-1 and TRBJ1-3; D is unclear. This CDR3 comprises 13 residues. The V and J ends lost 3 bases and 0 bases respectively, with 3 bases between them. Germline CDR1 MGHRA, CDR2 YSYEKL. CDR3 coding DNA: TGCGCCAGCAGCCATAGCTCTGGAAACACCATATATTTT. Translating it yields CASSHSSGNTIYF.

This clonotype was observed a few times. This chain joins TRBV20-1 and TRBJ1-2, with 8 bases that match TRBD1. V gave up 6 bases and J gave up 0 bases; unmatched junction bases: 3. The CDR3 is 13 residues long. Germline-derived CDR1 and CDR2 are DFQATT and SNEGSKA (reference sequence). CDR3 DNA sequence: TGCAGTGCAAAGGACAGGGCTAACTATGGCTACACCTTC. Translated, it gives CSAKDRANYGYTF.

There are many counts of this clonotype. This sequence joins TRBV12-5 and TRBJ2-2, with 10 bases that match TRBD2. Per the germline V gene, CDR1 is LGHNT and CDR2 is FRNRAP. Unmatched junction bases numbered 9, after V lost 9 bases and J lost 5 bases. CDR3 size: 15 residues. The CDR3 protein is CASELTSGATGELFF. CDR3 sequence (DNA): TGTGCTAGCGAGTTAACTAGCGGGGCTACCGGGGAGCTGTTTTTT.

This clonotype was detected many times. V gene TRBV5-4 combines with J gene TRBJ2-2; possible D gene TRBD1, 5 bases. Per germline, CDR1 SGHNT and CDR2 YYREEE (reference sequence). V was clipped by 0 bases and J by 5 bases, with 5 bases between them. This CDR3 has 13 residues. Written as DNA, the CDR3 is TGTGCCAGCAGCTTGGACAGGACCGGGGAGCTGTTTTTT. It specifies CASSLDRTGELFF.

The genes are TRBV18 and TRBJ1-1; D unclear. Trimming took off 1 base at V and 5 bases at J, with 11 bases between the two ends. The germline V gene has CDR1 KGHSH and CDR2 LQKENI. CDR3 size: 14 residues. The CDR3 here is CASSPQEGGTEAFF. As DNA, the CDR3 is TGTGCCAGCTCACCACAAGAGGGCGGAACTGAAGCTTTCTTT. Supplemented by reference TRBV18 and TRBJ1-1, the full variable domain reads NAGVMQNPRHLVRRRGQEARLRCSPMKGHSHVYWYRQLPEEGLKFMVYLQKENIIDESGMPKERFSAEFPKEGPSILRIQQVVRGDSAAYFCASSPQEGGTEAFFGQGTRLTVV.

This chain joins TRBV6-5 and TRBJ2-1; 9 positions agree with TRBD1. The length of the CDR3 is 15 residues. Germline V gene sequence: CDR1 MNHEY, CDR2 SVGAGI. V was pared by 4 bases and J by 7 bases, with 8 bases of the junction left unmatched. The DNA of the CDR3 is TGTGCCAGCAGTTCCTCCGGGACAGGGTCGAATGAGCAGTTCTTC. Translation gives CASSSSGTGSNEQFF.

This clonotype was seen ten or more times. The gene calls are TRBV7-6 and TRBJ2-7; maybe TRBD1 (5 bases). There are 16 residues in the CDR3. Germline V CDR1 and CDR2: SGHVS, FNYEAQ. V dropped 5 bases and J dropped 5 bases, with 22 bases sitting between them. CDR3 amino acids: CASSLLGIGKQDEQYF. Here the CDR3 DNA reads TGTGCCAGCAGCCTATTAGGTATAGGTAAACAGGACGAGCAGTACTTC.

This clonotype was detected many times. The chain links TRBV9 to TRBJ1-6, with D tentatively TRBD1 (5 bases). Trimming cost V 4 bases and J 6 bases, with 14 bases left between them. This CDR3 spans 15 amino acids. Germline V gene sequence: CDR1 SGDLS, CDR2 YYNGEE. CDR3 protein: CASSPSGGSNSPLHF. CDR3 sequence (DNA): TGTGCCAGCAGCCCTAGCGGGGGTTCTAATTCACCCCTCCACTTT.

The sample holds a few counts of this clonotype. The chain is built from TRBV12-5 and TRBJ1-6; unclear D gene. Germline-derived CDR1 and CDR2 are LGHNT and FRNRAP. CDR3 size: 17 residues. V lost 6 bases to trimming and J lost 0 bases, with 15 bases between them. CDR3 protein: CASGPSLKSSYNSPLHF. In nucleotides, the CDR3 is TGTGCTAGTGGCCCATCGTTAAAAAGCTCCTATAATTCACCCCTCCACTTT.

This clonotype was seen ten or more times. The chain uses TRBV12-3 or TRBV12-4 and TRBJ2-1; TRBD1 agrees at 8 bases. The CDR3 totals 14 residues. With 6 bases clipped from V and 6 bases from J, the junction kept 7 bases outside the gene matches. The CDR3 reads CASSPGGAFNEQFF. The CDR3 nucleotides are TGTGCCAGCAGCCCAGGGGGCGCTTTCAATGAGCAGTTCTTC.

V gene TRBV7-9 combines with J gene TRBJ2-7; maybe TRBD1 (6 bases). Trimming shortened V by 5 bases and J by 2 bases, and 16 bases separated the two germline ends. The CDR3 length is 15 residues. The germline CDR1 and CDR2 sequences are SEHNR and FQNEAQ (reference sequence). CDR3 sequence (DNA): TGTGCCAGCAGCGGGGGTAAGGACAGTGCCTACGAGCAGTACTTC. This encodes CASSGGKDSAYEQYF.

This clonotype was seen only a few times. A much larger clone differs by one base, so this may be a read error. The chain couples TRBV5-1 to TRBJ2-7, with 12 nucleotides matching TRBD2. The germline CDR1 and CDR2 sequences are SGHRS and YFSETQ. CDR3 length: 17 amino acids. This CDR3 reads CASTLALAGGSTYEQYF. The CDR3 bases are TGCGCCAGCACCTTGGCACTAGCGGGGGGATCAACCTACGAGCAGTACTTC.

This clonotype turned up a few times. The V and J genes are TRBV11-2 and TRBJ2-7, with 10 positions matching TRBD2. CDR3 length: 18 amino acids. Germline V lookup: CDR1 SGHAT, CDR2 FQNNGV. Trimming removed 4 bases from V and 3 bases from J; junction bases left unmatched: 15. CDR3 coding DNA: TGTGCCAGCAGCTCCCCCGGGACTAGCGACTTGATTTTCTACGAGCAGTACTTC. Protein: CASSSPGTSDLIFYEQYF.

The chain couples TRBV19 to TRBJ2-3; 10 nucleotides agree with TRBD2. The CDR3 covers 15 residues. V shed 5 bases, J shed 0 bases, and the junction held 2 bases outside the gene matches. Germline V CDR1 and CDR2: LNHDA, SQIVND (reference sequence). The CDR3 DNA reads as TGTGCCAGTAGTCAACTAGCGGGGAGCACAGATACGCAGTATTTT. Its translation is CASSQLAGSTDTQYF.

This clonotype was detected many times. The chain uses TRBV19 and TRBJ1-5; TRBD1 is a possible D gene (6 bases). From germline, CDR1 is LNHDA and CDR2 SQIVND (reference sequence). There are 13 residues in the CDR3. The V gene lost 4 bases and the J gene lost 5 bases, with 9 bases spanning the gap. Here the CDR3 DNA reads TGTGCCAGTAGTAAGGACAGTGATCAGCCCCAGCATTTT. Amino acid sequence: CASSKDSDQPQHF.

About this clonotype: A read error may be the cause here, since a much bigger clone is one base away. The gene calls are TRBV28 and TRBJ2-7, with D perhaps assigned TRBD1 or TRBD2 (5 bases each). Germline V lookup: CDR1 MDHEN, CDR2 SYDVKM. This CDR3 is built from 13 residues. The DNA of the CDR3 is TGTGCCAGCAGTTTCGAGGGACCATACGATCAGTACTTC. This sequence encodes CASSFEGPYDQYF.

The table lists this clonotype with many counts. The gene calls are TRBV20-1 and TRBJ2-7; 12 bases line up with TRBD2. This CDR3 is built from 17 residues. CDR1 and CDR2 from the germline V gene are DFQATT and SNEGSKA (reference sequence). Losses at the gene ends were 3 bases for V and 3 bases for J; bases not matched to a gene: 12. CDR3 amino acids: CSASRETSGGPLYEQYF. The CDR3 DNA reads as TGCAGTGCTAGCCGAGAGACTAGCGGGGGACCTCTCTACGAGCAGTACTTC.

This clonotype has just a few counts. The V call is TRBV20-1, the J call TRBJ2-4; TRBD1 matches at 7 bases. CDR1 and CDR2 (germline): DFQATT, SNEGSKA (reference sequence). The CDR3 length is 15 residues. Trimming took 0 bases from V and 7 from J; bases not matched to a gene: 9. The CDR3 sequence: CSARDHKGALNIQYF. The CDR3 DNA is TGCAGTGCTAGAGATCATAAGGGGGCTTTGAACATTCAGTACTTC.

This clonotype was found many times. The chain joins TRBV5-6 to TRBJ2-1; D assignment may be TRBD1 or TRBD2 (5 bases each). Trimming pared 1 base from V and 5 bases from J, leaving 19 bases between. This CDR3 is 17 amino acids long. Germline V gives CDR1 SGHDT, CDR2 YYEEEE. The DNA of the CDR3 is TGTGCCAGCAGCTTGCGACCGGGACCGGGTCGCCACAATGAGCAGTTCTTC. It specifies CASSLRPGPGRHNEQFF.

This clonotype was seen a few times. J is TRBJ2-2 and V is TRBV5-5; 9 positions agree with TRBD1. The CDR3 is 15 amino acids. Trimming took 4 bases from V and 1 from J; bases not matched to a gene: 2. Per the germline V gene, CDR1 is SGHKS and CDR2 is YYEKEE (reference sequence). The DNA for the CDR3 is TGTGCCAGCAGCGCGGGACAGGGGAACACCGGGGAGCTGTTTTTT. Protein sequence: CASSAGQGNTGELFF.

The chain uses TRBV3-1 and TRBJ1-4; tentatively, D is TRBD1 (5 bases). Germline-derived CDR1 and CDR2 are LGHDT and YNNKEL (reference sequence). The CDR3 is 14 amino acids. Trimming took off 2 bases at V and 8 bases at J, with 12 bases between the two ends. CDR3 sequence: CASSQQGRGEKLFF. CDR3 nucleotide sequence: TGTGCCAGCAGCCAACAGGGTAGAGGAGAAAAACTGTTTTTT.

This clonotype was seen only a few times. This sequence joins TRBV20-1 and TRBJ1-2, with D hard to call. CDR1 is DFQATT and CDR2 is SNEGSKA in the germline V gene (reference sequence). V lost 4 bases to trimming and J lost 12 bases, with 9 bases between them. The CDR3 contains 9 residues. The CDR3 sequence is CSATGYHTF. CDR3 bases: TGCAGTGCTACAGGTTACCACACCTTC.

This clonotype came up many times. The CDR3 region is CASSPRTLYNEQFF. CDR3 bases: TGTGCCAGCAGCCCCCGGACTTTATACAATGAGCAGTTCTTC. The chain employs TRBV5-5 and TRBJ2-1; TRBD2 might be the D (5 bases). This CDR3 has 14 residues. Trimming left V 4 bases short and J 4 bases short, with 12 bases between. CDR1 and CDR2 from the germline V gene are SGHKS and YYEKEE (reference sequence). Full variable domain (outside the CDR3, taken from reference TRBV5-5 and TRBJ2-1): DAGVTQSPTHLIKTRGQQVTLRCSPISGHKSVSWYQQVLGQGPQFIFQYYEKEERGRGNFPDRFSARQFPNYSSELNVNALLLGDSALYLCASSPRTLYNEQFFGPGTRLTVL.

This clonotype was recorded a few times. The rearrangement links TRBV19 to TRBJ2-3, with 12 bases lining up with TRBD2. Germline lookup yields CDR1 LNHDA and CDR2 SQIVND (reference sequence). The CDR3 is 18 amino acids. V was pared by 3 bases and J by 3 bases, with 10 bases of the junction left unmatched. The CDR3 spells CASSMYGGLAGGTDTQYF. The CDR3 coding sequence is TGTGCCAGTAGTATGTACGGTGGGCTAGCGGGGGGGACAGATACGCAGTATTTT.

This clonotype was seen a handful of times. Here the CDR3 DNA reads TGTGCCAGCAGCCTTACCCCGGGACAGGGGGCCCTACGCCCCCCCTACAATGAGCAGTTCTTC. Residues: CASSLTPGQGALRPPYNEQFF. This chain links TRBV11-2 with TRBJ2-1; TRBD1 aligns across 12 bases. Germline CDR1 and CDR2: SGHAT and FQNNGV. The CDR3 loop spans 21 amino acids. V was clipped by 5 bases and J by 2 bases; unmatched bases: 19.